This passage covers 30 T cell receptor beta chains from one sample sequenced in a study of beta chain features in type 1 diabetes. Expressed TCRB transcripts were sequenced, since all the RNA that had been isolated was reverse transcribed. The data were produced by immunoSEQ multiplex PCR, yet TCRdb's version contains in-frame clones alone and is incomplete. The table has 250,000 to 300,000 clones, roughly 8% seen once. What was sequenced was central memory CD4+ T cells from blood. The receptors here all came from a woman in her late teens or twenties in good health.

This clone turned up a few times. The CDR3 here is CSVEEQGKETQYF. The CDR3 DNA is TGCAGCGTTGAAGAACAGGGGAAGGAGACCCAGTACTTC. The chain couples TRBV29-1 to TRBJ2-5, with 7 bases fitting TRBD1. The germline CDR1 and CDR2 sequences are SQVTM and ANQGSEA. The CDR3 runs to 13 residues. The V segment lost 0 bases and the J segment 5 bases; nucleotides outside the gene matches: 3.

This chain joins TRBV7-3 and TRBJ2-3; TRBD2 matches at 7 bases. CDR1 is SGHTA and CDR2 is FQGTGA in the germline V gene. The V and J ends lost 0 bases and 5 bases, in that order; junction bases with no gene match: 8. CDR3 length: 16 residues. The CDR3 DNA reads TGTGCCAGCAGCTTAACCCCTCTCGGGGGGAGAGATACGCAGTATTTT. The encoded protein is CASSLTPLGGRDTQYF.

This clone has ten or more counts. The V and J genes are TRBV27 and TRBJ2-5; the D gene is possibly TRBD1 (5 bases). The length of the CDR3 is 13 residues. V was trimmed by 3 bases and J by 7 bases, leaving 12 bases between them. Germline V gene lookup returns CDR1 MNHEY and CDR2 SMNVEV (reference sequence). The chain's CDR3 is CASSLADRGTQYF. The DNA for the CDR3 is TGTGCCAGCAGTTTGGCAGACAGAGGGACCCAGTACTTC.

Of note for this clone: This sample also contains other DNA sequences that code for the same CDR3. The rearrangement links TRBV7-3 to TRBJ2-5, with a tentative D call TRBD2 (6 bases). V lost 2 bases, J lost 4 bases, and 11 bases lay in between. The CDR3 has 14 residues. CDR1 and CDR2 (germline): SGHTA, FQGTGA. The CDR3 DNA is TGTGCCAGCAGCTTAGCGGGGCGAGGAGAGACCCAGTACTTC. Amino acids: CASSLAGRGETQYF.

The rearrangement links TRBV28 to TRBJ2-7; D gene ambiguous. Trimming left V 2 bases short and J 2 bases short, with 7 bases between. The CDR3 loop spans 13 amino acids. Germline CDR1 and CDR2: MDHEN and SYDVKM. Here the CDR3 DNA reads TGTGCCAGCAGTTTAATGCCCCCCTACGAGCAGTACTTC. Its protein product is CASSLMPPYEQYF.

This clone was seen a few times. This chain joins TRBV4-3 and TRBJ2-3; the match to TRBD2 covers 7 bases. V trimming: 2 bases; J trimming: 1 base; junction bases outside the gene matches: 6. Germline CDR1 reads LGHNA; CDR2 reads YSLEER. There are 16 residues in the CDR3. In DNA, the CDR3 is TGCGCCAGCAGCCAAACGGCTAGCGGACGCACAGATACGCAGTATTTT. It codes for CASSQTASGRTDTQYF.

CDR3 in amino acids: CASSIWLNTGELFF. The CDR3 DNA is TGTGCCAGCTCTATCTGGCTGAACACCGGGGAGCTGTTTTTT. The genes are TRBV18 and TRBJ2-2; D call uncertain. Germline V gene data show CDR1 as KGHSH and CDR2 as LQKENI. There are 14 residues in the CDR3. Trimming removed 6 bases at V and 1 base at J, with 9 bases between.

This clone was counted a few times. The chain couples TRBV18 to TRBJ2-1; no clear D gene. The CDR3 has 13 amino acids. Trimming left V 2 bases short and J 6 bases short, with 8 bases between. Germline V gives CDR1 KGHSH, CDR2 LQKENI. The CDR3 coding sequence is TGTGCCAGCTCACCATCGGCCCCCAATGAGCAGTTCTTC. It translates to CASSPSAPNEQFF.

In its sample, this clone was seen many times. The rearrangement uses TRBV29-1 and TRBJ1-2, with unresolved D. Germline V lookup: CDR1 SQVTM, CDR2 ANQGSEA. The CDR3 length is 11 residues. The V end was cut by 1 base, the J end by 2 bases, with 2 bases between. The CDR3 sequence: CSVEGNYGYTF. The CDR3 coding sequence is TGCAGCGTTGAAGGGAACTATGGCTACACCTTC.

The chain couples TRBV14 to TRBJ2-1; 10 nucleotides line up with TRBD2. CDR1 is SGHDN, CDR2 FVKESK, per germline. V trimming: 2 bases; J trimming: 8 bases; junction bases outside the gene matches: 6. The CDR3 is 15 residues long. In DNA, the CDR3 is TGTGCCAGCAGCCAAAATAGCGGGAGGATGGATGAGCAGTTCTTC. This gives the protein CASSQNSGRMDEQFF.

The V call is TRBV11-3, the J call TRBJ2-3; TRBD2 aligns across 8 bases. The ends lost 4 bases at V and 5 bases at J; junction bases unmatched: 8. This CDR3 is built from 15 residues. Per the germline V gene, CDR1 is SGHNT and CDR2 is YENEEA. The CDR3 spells CASSSGLVGGDTQYF. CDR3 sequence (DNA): TGTGCCAGCAGCTCGGGACTAGTTGGTGGAGATACGCAGTATTTT.

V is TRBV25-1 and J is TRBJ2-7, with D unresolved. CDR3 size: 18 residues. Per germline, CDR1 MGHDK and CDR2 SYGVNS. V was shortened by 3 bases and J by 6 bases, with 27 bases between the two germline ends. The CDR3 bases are TGTGCCAGCAGTGATACAACACCACACGGAAATGCTGGGTGCGAGCAGTACGTC. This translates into CASSDTTPHGNAGCEQYV.

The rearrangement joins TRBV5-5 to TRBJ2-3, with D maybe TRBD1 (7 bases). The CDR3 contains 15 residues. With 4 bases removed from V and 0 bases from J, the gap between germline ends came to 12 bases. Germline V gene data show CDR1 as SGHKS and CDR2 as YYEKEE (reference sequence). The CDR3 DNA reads TGTGCCAGCAGCGGGGGGACAGCTAGCACAGATACGCAGTATTTT. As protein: CASSGGTASTDTQYF.

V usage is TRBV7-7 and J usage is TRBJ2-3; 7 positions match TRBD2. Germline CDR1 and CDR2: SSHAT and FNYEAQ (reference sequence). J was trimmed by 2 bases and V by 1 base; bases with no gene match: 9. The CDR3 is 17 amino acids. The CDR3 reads CASSLDPPGGNTDTQYF. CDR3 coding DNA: TGTGCCAGCAGCTTAGATCCCCCGGGGGGTAACACAGATACGCAGTATTTT.

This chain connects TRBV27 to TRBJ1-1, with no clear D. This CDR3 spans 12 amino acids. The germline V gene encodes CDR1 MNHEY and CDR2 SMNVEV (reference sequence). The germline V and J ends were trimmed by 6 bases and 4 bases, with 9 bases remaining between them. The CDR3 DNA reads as TGTGCCAGCAGGAGACACGGCACTGAAGCTTTCTTT. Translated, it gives CASRRHGTEAFF.

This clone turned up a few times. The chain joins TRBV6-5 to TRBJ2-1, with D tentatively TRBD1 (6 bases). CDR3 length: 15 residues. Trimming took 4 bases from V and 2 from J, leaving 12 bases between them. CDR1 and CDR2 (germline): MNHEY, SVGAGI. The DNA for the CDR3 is TGTGCCAGCAGTTTAACCGGGACAACCTACAATGAGCAGTTCTTC. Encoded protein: CASSLTGTTYNEQFF.

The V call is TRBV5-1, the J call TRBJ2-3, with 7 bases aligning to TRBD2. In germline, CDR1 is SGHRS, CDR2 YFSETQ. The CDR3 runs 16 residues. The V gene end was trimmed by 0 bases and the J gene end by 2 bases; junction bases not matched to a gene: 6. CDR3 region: CASSLEQRGPTDTQYF. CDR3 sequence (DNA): TGCGCCAGCAGCTTGGAACAGCGGGGCCCCACAGATACGCAGTATTTT.

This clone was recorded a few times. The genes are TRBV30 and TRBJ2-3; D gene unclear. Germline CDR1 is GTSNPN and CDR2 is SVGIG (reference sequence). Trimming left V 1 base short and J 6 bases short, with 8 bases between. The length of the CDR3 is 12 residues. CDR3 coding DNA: TGTGCCTGGAGTGAGAGTGTGGATACGCAGTATTTT. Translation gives CAWSESVDTQYF.

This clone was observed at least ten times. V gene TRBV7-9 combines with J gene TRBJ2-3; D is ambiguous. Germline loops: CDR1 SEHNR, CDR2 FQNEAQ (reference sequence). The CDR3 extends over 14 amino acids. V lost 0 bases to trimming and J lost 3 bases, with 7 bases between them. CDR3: CASSLAQATDTQYF. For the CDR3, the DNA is TGTGCCAGCAGCTTAGCCCAGGCTACAGATACGCAGTATTTT.

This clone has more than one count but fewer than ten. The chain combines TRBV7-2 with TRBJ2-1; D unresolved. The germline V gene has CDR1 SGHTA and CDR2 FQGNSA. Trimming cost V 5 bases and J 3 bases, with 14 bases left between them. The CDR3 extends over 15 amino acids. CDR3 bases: TGTGCCAGCAGCCCCACAGACAACCTCTACAATGAGCAGTTCTTC. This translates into CASSPTDNLYNEQFF.

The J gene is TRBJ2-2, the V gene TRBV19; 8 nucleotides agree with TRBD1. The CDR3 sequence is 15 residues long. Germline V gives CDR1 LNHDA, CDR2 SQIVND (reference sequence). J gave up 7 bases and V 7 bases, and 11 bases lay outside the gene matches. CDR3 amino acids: CASTPGQATGGELFF. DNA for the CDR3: TGTGCCAGTACCCCGGGACAGGCTACCGGCGGGGAGCTGTTTTTT.

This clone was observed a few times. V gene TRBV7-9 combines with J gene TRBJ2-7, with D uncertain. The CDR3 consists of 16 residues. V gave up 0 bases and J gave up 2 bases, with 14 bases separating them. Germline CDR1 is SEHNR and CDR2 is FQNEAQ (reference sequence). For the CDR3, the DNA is TGTGCCAGCAGCTTAGCGGTCGGGTCCCCACCCTACGAGCAGTACTTC. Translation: CASSLAVGSPPYEQYF.

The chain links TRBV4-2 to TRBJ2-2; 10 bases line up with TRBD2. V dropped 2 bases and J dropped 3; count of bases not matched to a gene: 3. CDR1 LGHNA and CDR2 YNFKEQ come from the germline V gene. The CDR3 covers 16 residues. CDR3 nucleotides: TGTGCCAGCAGCCAATACGGACTAGCGGACACCGGGGAGCTGTTTTTT. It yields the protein CASSQYGLADTGELFF.

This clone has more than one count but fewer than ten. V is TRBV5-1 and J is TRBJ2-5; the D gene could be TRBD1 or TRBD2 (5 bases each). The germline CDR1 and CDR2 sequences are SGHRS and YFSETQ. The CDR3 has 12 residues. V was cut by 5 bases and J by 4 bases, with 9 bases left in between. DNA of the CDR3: TGCGCCAGCAGACGGGACCGAGAGACCCAGTACTTC. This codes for CASRRDRETQYF.

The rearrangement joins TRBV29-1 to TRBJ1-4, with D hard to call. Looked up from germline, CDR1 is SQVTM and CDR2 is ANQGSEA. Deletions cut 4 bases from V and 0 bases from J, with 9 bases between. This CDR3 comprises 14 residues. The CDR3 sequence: CSVAVTATNEKLFF. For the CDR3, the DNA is TGCAGCGTTGCGGTGACGGCAACTAATGAAAAACTGTTTTTT. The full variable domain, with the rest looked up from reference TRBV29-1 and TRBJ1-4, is SAVISQKPSRDICQRGTSLTIQCQVDSQVTMMFWYRQQPGQSLTLIATANQGSEATYESGFVIDKFPISRPNLTFSTLTVSNMSPEDSSIYLCSVAVTATNEKLFFGSGTQLSVL.

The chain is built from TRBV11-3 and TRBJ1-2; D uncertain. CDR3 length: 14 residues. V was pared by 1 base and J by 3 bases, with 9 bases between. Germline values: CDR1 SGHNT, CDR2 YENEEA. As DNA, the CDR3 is TGTGCCAGCAGCTTAGGAATCACAGACTATGGCTACACCTTC. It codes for CASSLGITDYGYTF.

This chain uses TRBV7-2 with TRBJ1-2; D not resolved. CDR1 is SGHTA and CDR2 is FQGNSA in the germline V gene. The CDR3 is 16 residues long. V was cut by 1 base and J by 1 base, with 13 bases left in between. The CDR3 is CASSLVISVFNYGYTF. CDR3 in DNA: TGTGCCAGCAGCTTAGTGATATCAGTGTTTAACTATGGCTACACCTTC.

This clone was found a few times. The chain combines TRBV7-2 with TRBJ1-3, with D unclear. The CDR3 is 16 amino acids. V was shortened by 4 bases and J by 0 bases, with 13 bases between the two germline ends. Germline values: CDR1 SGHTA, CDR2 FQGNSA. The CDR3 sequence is CASSYQTGSSGNTIYF. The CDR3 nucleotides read TGTGCCAGCAGCTACCAGACGGGGAGCTCTGGAAACACCATATATTTT.

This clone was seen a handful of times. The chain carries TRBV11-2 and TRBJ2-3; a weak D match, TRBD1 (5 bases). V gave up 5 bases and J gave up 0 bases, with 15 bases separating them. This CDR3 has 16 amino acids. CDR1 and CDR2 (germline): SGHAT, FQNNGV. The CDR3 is CASSPTRTHSTDTQYF. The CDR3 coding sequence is TGTGCCAGCAGCCCAACTCGGACACACAGCACAGATACGCAGTATTTT.

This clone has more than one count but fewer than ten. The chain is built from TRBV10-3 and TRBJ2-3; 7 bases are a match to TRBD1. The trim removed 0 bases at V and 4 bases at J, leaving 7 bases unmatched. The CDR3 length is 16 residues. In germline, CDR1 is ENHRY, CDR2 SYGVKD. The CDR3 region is CAISESVTGMADTQYF. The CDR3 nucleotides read TGTGCCATCAGTGAGTCTGTGACAGGGATGGCAGATACGCAGTATTTT.